This T cell receptor (beta chain) was sequenced in a study of shared clonotypes between healthy human individuals. Study context: Those who served as donors were a couple of women and a few men between the ages of 18 and 49. Each donor contributed plates that comprised three CD4 naive, three CD4 memory, two CD8 naive and one CD8 memory.

This clone was seen only once. Memory CD4+ cells were the fraction left after CD45RA+ naive selection. Methods used by the authors: Filtering of immunoSEQ junctional sequences could not match full-length read filtering. This table comes from immunoSEQ multiplex PCR, and its TCRdb copy is limited to in-frame clones, with some not included. The V and J calls and clone size come from that table; D and trimming were worked out from the DNA. The top ten hold 1.5% to 2% of the sample, which has approximately 740,000 clones, around 74% seen once. The clonotype originates from a woman in her 30s in good health. Sequenced sample: memory CD4+ T cells sorted from blood. The subset is: CD45RA-negative fraction.

As DNA, the CDR3 is TGTGCCAGTAGCCCGGGACTAGCGGGAGGAGCCTACGAGCAGTACTTC. Translation: CASSPGLAGGAYEQYF. The chain has TRBV19 and TRBJ2-7; 15 positions agree with TRBD2. CDR3 length: 16 amino acids. Germline CDR1 and CDR2: LNHDA and SQIVND (reference sequence). Trimming at V came to 6 bases and at J to 2 bases, leaving 5 bases not matched to a gene.